This T cell receptor beta chain was sequenced for a study of blood T cell repertoires in COVID-19. This clone occurred a few times. The CDR3 spans 14 residues. V lost 1 base, J lost 1 base, and 8 bases lay in between. The germline V gene encodes CDR1 SGHNT and CDR2 YYREEE (reference sequence). Clones were sequenced by immunoSEQ multiplex PCR, and TCRdb holds only the in-frame ones, with some missing. The repertoire holds tens of thousands of clones, with approximately 86% as singletons. The clonotype originates from a man aged 55 to 70 with acute or convalescent COVID-19. V gene TRBV5-4 combines with J gene TRBJ2-5, with D possibly TRBD2 on 7 matching bases. Input material: peripheral blood. For the CDR3, the DNA is TGTGCCAGCAGCTTGAGGGGGGGCCAAGAGACCCAGTACTTC. Its protein product is CASSLRGGQETQYF.